Described below is a single T cell receptor beta chain sequence and its context. Its target is not known. Assembly of TCR beta libraries relied on iRepertoire HTBI primers together with Arm-PCR of CDR3 regions. TCRdb re-analysed the multiplex PCR reads in MiXCR, keeping a single row per CDR3 protein. Here the sample spans 350,000 to 400,000 distinct CDR3 sequences, around 15% being singletons. The data originate from a study of regulatory T cells in long-lasting Graves disease. Overall study findings and caveats: Among persistent patients, a larger number of public clonotypes were shared (about 2,700) than among newly diagnosed patients (just over 950).

V gave up 4 bases and J gave up 3 bases; unmatched junction bases: 7. Germline V lookup: CDR1 SGHVS, CDR2 FQNEAQ. The CDR3 totals 16 residues. The time point is: newly diagnosed GD, antithyroid drugs for less than 3 months. RNA extracted from PBMCs served as the sequencing template. This same sample was also taken into another study, of T cells in Graves' hyperthyroidism and ophthalmopathy. As that study records: Most expanded thyroid clonotypes above 0.001 also appeared in blood.

Sequencing used peripheral blood mononuclear cells (PBMCs), obtained at new diagnosis, from a patient treated with antithyroid drugs. The V call is TRBV7-8, the J call TRBJ2-1; 9 bases match TRBD2. The sequence derives from a woman aged 18-29 years with Graves disease. This chain's CDR3 is CASSSGRLAVYNEQFF. In nucleotides, the CDR3 is TGTGCCAGCAGCTCAGGAAGACTAGCGGTCTACAATGAGCAGTTCTTC.